These T cell receptor beta chains were read from a single sample in a study of blood T cell repertoires in COVID-19. TCRdb keeps only in-frame clones here, not all; method: immunoSEQ multiplex PCR. The sample has around 400,000 clones; over 75% are singletons. Material for sequencing was PBMCs or T cells enriched from blood (not recorded which). These receptors all stem from a woman aged 18-29 years who had been exposed to COVID-19. The CDR3 runs from the conserved cysteine through the conserved F or W. The order of the fields is clone size, V gene, J gene, D gene, CDR3 DNA, CDR3 protein. A D gene is named only where the DNA matches it firmly. Clone size, where shown, is once, few, many, or a class for clones that have expanded.

-	TRBV19	TRBJ2-7	-	TGTGCCAGTAGTTCTATAGCGGACCACTCCTACGAGCAGTACTTC	CASSSIADHSYEQYF
few	TRBV28	TRBJ1-1	TRBD1	TGTGCCAGCACCCGACGGGGCAGGGGGGAAGGGTCTGAAGCTTTCTTT	CASTRRGRGEGSEAFF
-	TRBV27	TRBJ2-7	TRBD2	TGTGCCAGCAGTTTATCTATAGCGGGGAGCTACGAGCAGTACTTC	CASSLSIAGSYEQYF
-	TRBV29-1	TRBJ2-5	TRBD1	TGCAGCGTTTCCACAGGGGCTGAGGAGACCCAGTACTTC	CSVSTGAEETQYF
-	TRBV6-5	TRBJ2-1	TRBD1	TGTGCCAGCAACGCACAGGGGTGGAGGAGTGAGCAGTTCTTC	CASNAQGWRSEQFF
-	TRBV9	TRBJ2-3	-	TGTGCCAGCAGCGTAAACTTAGTAACAGATACGCAGTATTTT	CASSVNLVTDTQYF
-	TRBV5-1	TRBJ1-3	-	TGCGCCAGCAGCCTGGCCTCATCGAGCTCTGGAAACACCATATATTTT	CASSLASSSSGNTIYF
once	TRBV28	TRBJ1-4	-	TGTGCCAGCAGTCTGGGGGCCTCAAATGAAAAACTGTTTTTT	CASSLGASNEKLFF
few	TRBV6-4	TRBJ2-2	TRBD1	TGTGCCAGCAGCACGGGACAGGGAGGGACCGGGGAGCTGTTTTTT	CASSTGQGGTGELFF
-	TRBV15	TRBJ2-1	TRBD1	TGTGCCACCAGCAGGGGGACAGACAATGAGCAGTTCTTC	CATSRGTDNEQFF
-	TRBV18	TRBJ1-6	-	TGTGCCAGCTCAGGGCAGATAAATTCACCCCTCCACTTT	CASSGQINSPLHF
-	TRBV5-1	TRBJ1-1	TRBD1	TGCGCCAGCAATTTTTTCCCGGGACAGAAAAACGGTGAAGCTTTCTTT	CASNFFPGQKNGEAFF
-	TRBV6-5	TRBJ1-5	TRBD1	TGTGCCAGCAGGGACAGGGGAGGGAATCAGCCCCAGCATTTT	CASRDRGGNQPQHF
once	TRBV18	TRBJ1-5	TRBD1	TGTGCCAGCTCATTGACAGGGACTGAGCCCCAGCATTTT	CASSLTGTEPQHF
-	TRBV6-5	TRBJ1-1	-	TGTGCCAGCAGTTCTTACAGAGACCTTGAAGCTTTCTTT	CASSSYRDLEAFF
-	TRBV7-8	TRBJ1-3	TRBD1	TGTGCCAGCAGCTTCCAAACTCCGGGACAGGGGGCTAGGGGAAACACCATATATTTT	CASSFQTPGQGARGNTIYF
-	TRBV28	TRBJ1-2	-	TGTGCCAGCACAGGGGTGGAAGGCTACACCTTC	CASTGVEGYTF
-	TRBV7-9	TRBJ1-1	-	TGTGCCAGCAGCTTAACCGGCATCAGAGGTACTGAAGCTTTCTTT	CASSLTGIRGTEAFF
-	TRBV28	TRBJ1-5	TRBD1	TGTGCCAGCCGGCGACAGGGCCAGCCGCCCCAGCATTTT	CASRRQGQPPQHF
-	TRBV5-1	TRBJ1-6	-	TGCGCCAGCAGCTCAACCCAGGGGAATAATTCACCCCTCCACTTT	CASSSTQGNNSPLHF
-	TRBV2	TRBJ1-4	TRBD1	TGTGCCAGCAGTGGGACAGGGTGGAAGGAAAAACTGTTTTTT	CASSGTGWKEKLFF
-	TRBV15	TRBJ1-6	-	TGTGCCACCAGCAGACAGGGGTTTGGTTCACCCCTCCACTTT	CATSRQGFGSPLHF
few	TRBV28	TRBJ1-6	-	TGTGCCAGCAGTTTAGTATATAATTCACCCCTCCACTTT	CASSLVYNSPLHF
-	TRBV7-9	TRBJ2-7	TRBD1	TGTGCCAGCAGCCCCGGACAGGGGCCCTACGAGCAGTACTTC	CASSPGQGPYEQYF
-	TRBV9	TRBJ2-1	TRBD2	TGTGCCAGCCTAGCGGGGGGCTTCGATGAGCAGTTCTTC	CASLAGGFDEQFF
-	TRBV25-1	TRBJ2-1	-	TGTGCCAGCAGTGGGACACAGGGATTAGGGTCCTACAATGAGCAGTTCTTC	CASSGTQGLGSYNEQFF
-	TRBV11-2	TRBJ2-3	TRBD2	TGTGCCAGCAGCTTAGGTGCGGGGGTCGGCACAGATACGCAGTATTTT	CASSLGAGVGTDTQYF
once	TRBV6-6	TRBJ2-4	-	TGTGCCAGCAGTTTCGAACTTGGCAAAAACATTCAGTACTTC	CASSFELGKNIQYF
once	TRBV5-8	TRBJ1-2	TRBD1	TGTGCCAGCAGCCCAAGGGCGGGACAGCATGGCTACACCTTC	CASSPRAGQHGYTF
-	TRBV5-8	TRBJ1-5	-	TGTGCCAGCAGCTTGACCGGAGGGCCTACCAATCAGCCCCAGCATTTT	CASSLTGGPTNQPQHF
-	TRBV5-1	TRBJ2-1	TRBD2	TGCGCCAGCAGCTTGGTGCTAGCGGGAGCCCTGGGGGAGCAGTTCTTC	CASSLVLAGALGEQFF
once	TRBV15	TRBJ1-5	-	TGTGCCACCAGCATCCAGGTTTCAGTTCGGGGGCCCCAGCATTTT	CATSIQVSVRGPQHF
-	TRBV6-4	TRBJ2-2	-	TGTGCCAGCAGTGACTTCTCCGCGGACACCGGGGAGCTGTTTTTT	CASSDFSADTGELFF
-	TRBV4-1	TRBJ1-4	-	TGCGCCAGCAGCCAAGATGCACAGAAAGAGAATGAAAAACTGTTTTTT	CASSQDAQKENEKLFF
-	TRBV29-1	TRBJ2-7	-	TGCAGCGTTGACTGGTCCAAGGAGAGCTCCTACGAGCAGTACTTC	CSVDWSKESSYEQYF
-	TRBV5-6	TRBJ2-5	-	TGTGCCAGCAGCTTGCCCACGGTCCAAGAGACCCAGTACTTC	CASSLPTVQETQYF
-	TRBV4-2	TRBJ1-1	-	TGTGCCAGCAGCCAAGCGACTGAAGCTTTCTTT	CASSQATEAFF
-	TRBV2	TRBJ2-7	TRBD1	TGTGCCAGCAGTGGTGGGACAGGGTACGAGCAGTACTTC	CASSGGTGYEQYF
-	TRBV21-1	TRBJ1-1	-	TGTGCCAGCAGCAAAACGGGGGTTTACACTGAAGCTTTCTTT	CASSKTGVYTEAFF
-	TRBV5-4	TRBJ2-2	-	TGTGCCAGCAGCTTGGGGCAGCGCGACACCGGGGAGCTGTTTTTT	CASSLGQRDTGELFF
once	TRBV24-1	TRBJ2-5	-	TGTGCCACCAGTGACCTCCAAGAGACCCAGTACTTC	CATSDLQETQYF
-	TRBV5-6	TRBJ1-2	TRBD1	TGTGCCAGCAGCTTGGCGGGACAGGTTGTCAACACCTTC	CASSLAGQVVNTF
-	TRBV6-5	TRBJ2-1	-	TGTGCCAGCAGTTACTCTCCTGTGTACAATGAGCAGTTCTTC	CASSYSPVYNEQFF
-	TRBV7-9	TRBJ2-2	-	TGTGCCAGCAGCCAGCCTGGTGGGACTCGTTCCGGGGAGCTGTTTTTT	CASSQPGGTRSGELFF
-	TRBV3-1/TRBV3-2	TRBJ1-1	TRBD1	TGTGCCAGCAGCCAAGGTGGACAGGGGTGGGGGAACACTGAAGCTTTCTTT	CASSQGGQGWGNTEAFF
-	TRBV28	TRBJ1-6	TRBD1	TGTGCCAGCAGTTTATGGACAGGGGGAAACAATTCACCCCTCCACTTT	CASSLWTGGNNSPLHF
-	TRBV24-1	TRBJ1-5	-	TGTGCCACCAGTGATGGACACTATAGCAATCAGCCCCAGCATTTT	CATSDGHYSNQPQHF
-	TRBV3-1/TRBV3-2	TRBJ2-3	TRBD1	TGTGCCAGCAGCCCCGGGACAGGGGGCTCCCGGACGCAGTATTTT	CASSPGTGGSRTQYF
-	TRBV9	TRBJ1-2	-	TGTGCCAGCAGCGTAGACAGGGAAGGGATCTATGGCTACACCTTC	CASSVDREGIYGYTF
-	TRBV7-8	TRBJ2-5	-	TGTGCCAGCAGCTTAGGGGTAGCTCCAGAGACCCAGTACTTC	CASSLGVAPETQYF
few	TRBV19	TRBJ1-4	-	TGTGCCAGTAGGGCGACAGAAACCCCTAATGAAAAACTGTTTTTT	CASRATETPNEKLFF
-	TRBV5-1	TRBJ2-3	TRBD2	TGCGCCAGCAGCGGCGGGAGGAACACAGATACGCAGTATTTT	CASSGGRNTDTQYF
-	TRBV29-1	TRBJ2-7	-	TGCAGCGCCCAACCGCCTGGCAGGGTCACCTACGAGCAGTACTTC	CSAQPPGRVTYEQYF
-	TRBV25-1	TRBJ1-1	-	TGTGCCAGCAGTGGGCAGGGTTACACTGAAGCTTTCTTT	CASSGQGYTEAFF
once	TRBV4-2	TRBJ1-1	-	TGTGCCAGCAGCCAAGATGCAGGGAAGAACACTGAAGCTTTCTTT	CASSQDAGKNTEAFF
-	TRBV5-4	TRBJ2-5	TRBD2	TGTGCCAGCAGCTTGGTGAGCGGGAGCTCTAAAGAGACCCAGTACTTC	CASSLVSGSSKETQYF
-	TRBV12-3/TRBV12-4	TRBJ1-2	-	TGTGCCAGTACAAGGGGGTGGGTCTATGGCTACACCTTC	CASTRGWVYGYTF